This TCR beta chain was sequenced in a study of graft-versus-host responses after intestinal transplantation. Study in general: As for transplant type, recipients had multivisceral, liver-intestinal, or isolated intestinal grafts. The recipients all started with anti-thymocyte globulin induction and then took tacrolimus and steroids for three to four years.

Repertoires were generated with immunoSEQ multiplex PCR, while TCRdb's copy carries only in-frame clones and drops some. Of several thousand clones in the sample, around 91% were seen once. The source material was PBMCs, sampled around 80 days after transplant. The sequence derives from a human patient who received an intestinal transplant, so some T cells may come from the graft donor.

CDR3: CASSPGTGLRGNQPQHF. The DNA of the CDR3 is TGTGCCAGCAGCCCGGGGACGGGACTCAGGGGAAATCAGCCCCAGCATTTT. The rearrangement uses TRBV28 and TRBJ1-5; D possibly corresponds to TRBD1 (6 bases). CDR3 length: 17 amino acids. Trimming cost V 6 bases and J 4 bases, with 22 bases left between them. The germline V gene encodes CDR1 MDHEN and CDR2 SYDVKM.